Listed below are T cell receptor beta chains from one sample, sequenced in a study of response to subunit inactivated influenza vaccine. TCRdb re-called the RT-PCR reads through MiXCR, storing one row per CDR3 protein. This table holds hundreds of thousands of distinct CDR3 sequences, 7.6% found once. Sequenced material: PBMCs from blood, taken less than 25 months after vaccination. Receptors originate from a man aged 50 to 69 who received an inactivated influenza vaccine. CDR3s leave out the opening cysteine and the closing phenylalanine or tryptophan. A D gene is named only where the DNA matches it firmly.

v_call | d_call | cdr3_aa
TRBV20-1 | . | SATAGASNQPQH
TRBV4-3 | . | ASSQGLRNQPQH
TRBV12-3/TRBV12-4 | . | ASSLGSGPKY
TRBV7-2 | TRBD1 | ASSSQDRGGRYEQY
TRBV4-1 | . | ASSQVGGGDTEAF
TRBV10-3 | TRBD2 | AISESPPGLGAYNEQF
TRBV20-1 | TRBD1 | SARYQGAGGELF
TRBV7-2 | . | ASSPLSGARNTEAF
TRBV20-1 | . | SAETERVQH
TRBV3-1 | . | ASSEEHMNTEAF
TRBV7-2 | TRBD1 | ASSFGTAIKQY
TRBV6-1 | TRBD2 | ASLPAGGTLEQF
TRBV6-1 | . | ASSEALPGEETQY
TRBV7-8 | . | ASRTGTLYNEQF
TRBV10-3 | . | AISVSGANRDYEQY
TRBV5-1 | . | ASSLAQYLSPDSYEQY
TRBV20-1 | . | SARGPWGAGDEQF
TRBV5-1 | . | ASSLQGSATGELF
TRBV12-3/TRBV12-4 | . | ASSTQNQETQY
TRBV2 | . | ASRVGGDTQY
TRBV6-2/TRBV6-3 | TRBD2 | ATRDAGGDTQY
TRBV25-1 | TRBD1 | ASRAKDRGRPTLSGANVLT
TRBV6-2/TRBV6-3 | . | ASRRSPDSTDTQY
TRBV6-2/TRBV6-3 | . | ASSYEGNYGYT
TRBV27 | TRBD1 | ASRPKTGGNYGYT
TRBV20-1 | . | SARDHRTEY
TRBV3-1 | TRBD2 | ASSQERLAGPNEQF
TRBV4-2 | . | ASSQERRGDGELF
TRBV20-1 | TRBD2 | SARRTSGVYNEQF
TRBV11-1 | TRBD2 | ASSRTRTSGRSSYEQY
TRBV7-2 | . | ASSTSSSYEQC
TRBV2 | . | ASSFGALAKNIQY
TRBV4-2 | . | ASSRGPTGELF
TRBV12-3/TRBV12-4 | . | ASSTGYEQY
TRBV20-1 | TRBD2 | SARDSGAYNEQF
TRBV6-1 | TRBD1 | ASRSHTGVGQPQH
TRBV20-1 | TRBD2 | SASPLASGRINEQF
TRBV10-3 | TRBD1 | AISDPGQGANEQF
TRBV10-3 | TRBD2 | AIKSGGNEQY
TRBV7-9 | . | ASSLPFPDDSYEQY
TRBV6-2/TRBV6-3 | . | ASSPRAGTSPLH
TRBV29-1 | TRBD2 | SVTGTSGTYADEQY
TRBV12-3/TRBV12-4 | . | ASSGLATHRLTDTQY
TRBV5-1 | TRBD1 | ASSLGTGGPNEQF
TRBV12-3/TRBV12-4 | TRBD2 | ASSLRLADSSYNEQF
TRBV10-3 | . | AITGTENTGELF
TRBV12-3/TRBV12-4 | . | ASSLGGGTQPQH
TRBV25-1 | . | ASSEVRPLETQY
TRBV29-1 | . | SVQEETQY
TRBV14 | . | ASSQDGRFGTQY
TRBV20-1 | TRBD1 | SASPATGQGLVGELF
TRBV20-1 | . | SARELPVSSYEQY
TRBV20-1 | TRBD2 | SAAPGLAEETQY
TRBV6-5 | . | ASSYSSQGGRVGETQY
TRBV6-5 | TRBD2 | ASSYSGTSGRRETQY